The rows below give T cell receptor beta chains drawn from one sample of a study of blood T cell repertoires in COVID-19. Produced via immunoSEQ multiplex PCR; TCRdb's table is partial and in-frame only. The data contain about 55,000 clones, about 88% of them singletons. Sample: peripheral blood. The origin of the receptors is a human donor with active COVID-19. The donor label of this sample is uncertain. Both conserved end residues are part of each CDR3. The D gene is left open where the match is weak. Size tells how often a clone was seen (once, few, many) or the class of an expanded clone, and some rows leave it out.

CDR3 protein: CASSPIDREETQYF
CDR3 DNA: TGTGCCAGCAGCCCGATCGACAGGGAAGAGACCCAGTACTTC
clone size: NA
V gene: TRBV3-1/TRBV3-2
J gene: TRBJ2-5
D gene: TRBD1

CDR3 protein: CASSPPLGGNEQFF
CDR3 DNA: TGTGCCAGCAGCCCGCCGCTGGGGGGCAATGAGCAGTTCTTC
clone size: once
V gene: TRBV5-4
J gene: TRBJ2-1
D gene: NA

CDR3 protein: CASSLANRGGSNSPLHF
CDR3 DNA: TGTGCCAGCAGCTTGGCAAACAGGGGGGGCAGTAATTCACCCCTCCACTTT
clone size: NA
V gene: TRBV5-4
J gene: TRBJ1-6
D gene: TRBD1

CDR3 protein: CASSSHRGRGGYTF
CDR3 DNA: TGTGCCAGCAGTTCCCACAGGGGGCGTGGAGGCTACACCTTC
clone size: NA
V gene: TRBV28
J gene: TRBJ1-2
D gene: TRBD1

CDR3 protein: CASSSGIYEQYF
CDR3 DNA: TGTGCCAGCAGTTCAGGGATCTACGAGCAGTACTTC
clone size: NA
V gene: TRBV12-3/TRBV12-4
J gene: TRBJ2-7
D gene: NA

CDR3 protein: CASSQAGEAYEQYF
CDR3 DNA: TGTGCCAGCAGCCAAGCGGGTGAGGCCTACGAGCAGTACTTC
clone size: NA
V gene: TRBV3-1/TRBV3-2
J gene: TRBJ2-7
D gene: NA

CDR3 protein: CASSRWTGSNYGYTF
CDR3 DNA: TGTGCCAGCAGTCGATGGACAGGGTCCAACTATGGCTACACCTTC
clone size: NA
V gene: TRBV6-2/TRBV6-3
J gene: TRBJ1-2
D gene: TRBD1

CDR3 protein: CASAERGSYNEQFF
CDR3 DNA: TGTGCCAGCGCCGAAAGGGGGTCCTACAATGAGCAGTTCTTC
clone size: NA
V gene: TRBV27
J gene: TRBJ2-1
D gene: NA

CDR3 protein: CASSYPEGVEQYF
CDR3 DNA: TGTGCCAGCAGTTACCCTGAAGGGGTTGAGCAGTACTTC
clone size: NA
V gene: TRBV6-5
J gene: TRBJ2-7
D gene: NA

CDR3 protein: CASRGTGGSDEQYF
CDR3 DNA: TGTGCCAGCAGGGGGACAGGGGGGTCCGACGAGCAGTACTTC
clone size: NA
V gene: TRBV2
J gene: TRBJ2-7
D gene: TRBD1

CDR3 protein: CASSQERDYEQYF
CDR3 DNA: TGCGCCAGCAGCCAAGAGAGGGACTACGAGCAGTACTTC
clone size: NA
V gene: TRBV4-3
J gene: TRBJ2-7
D gene: NA

CDR3 protein: CASSRNPIQDTGNTIYF
CDR3 DNA: TGTGCCAGCAGCCGGAACCCCATCCAGGACACAGGAAACACCATATATTTT
clone size: NA
V gene: TRBV7-9
J gene: TRBJ1-3
D gene: NA

CDR3 protein: CASSLALSRDKRYQPQHF
CDR3 DNA: TGCGCCAGCAGCTTGGCCTTGTCCCGGGACAAACGATATCAGCCCCAGCATTTT
clone size: NA
V gene: TRBV5-1
J gene: TRBJ1-5
D gene: NA

CDR3 protein: CASSLGTGRELFF
CDR3 DNA: TGCGCCAGCAGCTTAGGGACAGGGCGCGAACTGTTTTTT
clone size: NA
V gene: TRBV5-1
J gene: TRBJ1-4
D gene: TRBD1

CDR3 protein: CASSPPDKSYGYTF
CDR3 DNA: TGTGCCAGTAGTCCCCCCGACAAGTCCTATGGCTACACCTTC
clone size: NA
V gene: TRBV19
J gene: TRBJ1-2
D gene: NA

CDR3 protein: CATSDSLAPLPLTQYF
CDR3 DNA: TGTGCCACCAGTGACAGTCTAGCCCCACTACCGTTGACCCAGTACTTC
clone size: NA
V gene: TRBV24-1
J gene: TRBJ2-5
D gene: NA

CDR3 protein: CASSLNGGAYEQYF
CDR3 DNA: TGTGCCAGCAGTTTGAACGGGGGGGCCTACGAGCAGTACTTC
clone size: NA
V gene: TRBV28
J gene: TRBJ2-7
D gene: TRBD2

CDR3 protein: CASRRGGGYEQYF
CDR3 DNA: TGTGCCAGCCGGCGCGGGGGGGGGTACGAGCAGTACTTC
clone size: NA
V gene: TRBV3-1/TRBV3-2
J gene: TRBJ2-7
D gene: TRBD2

CDR3 protein: CASNNPGGHSGNTIYF
CDR3 DNA: TGTGCCAGCAACAATCCAGGGGGCCACTCTGGAAACACCATATATTTT
clone size: few
V gene: TRBV7-2
J gene: TRBJ1-3
D gene: TRBD1

CDR3 protein: CASSLSERRAQYF
CDR3 DNA: TGTGCCAGCAGCTTAAGTGAGCGGCGGGCGCAGTATTTT
clone size: NA
V gene: TRBV7-6
J gene: TRBJ2-3
D gene: NA

CDR3 protein: CASTASSTDTQYF
CDR3 DNA: TGTGCCAGCACAGCGTCTAGCACAGATACGCAGTATTTT
clone size: NA
V gene: TRBV12-3/TRBV12-4
J gene: TRBJ2-3
D gene: NA

CDR3 protein: CASSSTAASYNEQFF
CDR3 DNA: TGTGCCAGCAGTTCGACAGCCGCCTCGTACAATGAGCAGTTCTTC
clone size: few
V gene: TRBV6-4
J gene: TRBJ2-1
D gene: NA

CDR3 protein: CASSFRGEAYGYTF
CDR3 DNA: TGCGCCAGCAGCTTCAGGGGGGAGGCCTATGGCTACACCTTC
clone size: NA
V gene: TRBV5-1
J gene: TRBJ1-2
D gene: TRBD1

CDR3 protein: CASSGSSGLNTEAFF
CDR3 DNA: TGTGCCAGCAGCGGATCGTCAGGATTGAACACTGAAGCTTTCTTT
clone size: NA
V gene: TRBV7-2
J gene: TRBJ1-1
D gene: NA

CDR3 protein: CASSPAGDLVF
CDR3 DNA: TGTGCCAGCAGCCCAGCCGGGGACTTAGTCTTC
clone size: NA
V gene: TRBV3-1/TRBV3-2
J gene: TRBJ1-2
D gene: NA

CDR3 protein: CASSKLAVLEDTQYF
CDR3 DNA: TGTGCCAGCAGCAAACTAGCGGTTTTGGAGGATACGCAGTATTTT
clone size: NA
V gene: TRBV7-6
J gene: TRBJ2-3
D gene: TRBD2

CDR3 protein: CASSLGSGETQYF
CDR3 DNA: TGTGCCAGCAGCTTAGGGTCAGGAGAGACCCAGTACTTC
clone size: NA
V gene: TRBV7-3
J gene: TRBJ2-5
D gene: NA

CDR3 protein: CSASYSRSYEQYF
CDR3 DNA: TGCAGTGCTAGTTACAGCCGCTCCTACGAGCAGTACTTC
clone size: NA
V gene: TRBV20-1
J gene: TRBJ2-7
D gene: NA

CDR3 protein: CASSYTGTATNYGYTF
CDR3 DNA: TGTGCCAGCAGTTATACCGGGACAGCAACTAACTATGGCTACACCTTC
clone size: NA
V gene: TRBV6-5
J gene: TRBJ1-2
D gene: TRBD1

CDR3 protein: CASSLTGGYEQYF
CDR3 DNA: TGTGCCAGCAGCTTGACAGGGGGCTACGAGCAGTACTTC
clone size: NA
V gene: TRBV11-1
J gene: TRBJ2-7
D gene: TRBD1

CDR3 protein: CASSAWRGGGDTQYF
CDR3 DNA: TGCGCCAGCAGCGCGTGGCGGGGGGGCGGCGATACGCAGTATTTT
clone size: once
V gene: TRBV5-1
J gene: TRBJ2-3
D gene: TRBD2

CDR3 protein: CASSQDGGGPLYEQFF
CDR3 DNA: TGCGCCAGCAGCCAAGATGGGGGGGGGCCTCTGTATGAGCAGTTCTTC
clone size: NA
V gene: TRBV4-1
J gene: TRBJ2-1
D gene: NA

CDR3 protein: CASSSEGHTTDTQYF
CDR3 DNA: TGCGCCAGCAGCTCGGAGGGCCACACCACAGATACGCAGTATTTT
clone size: NA
V gene: TRBV5-1
J gene: TRBJ2-3
D gene: NA

CDR3 protein: CASSQEYNIQYF
CDR3 DNA: TGTGCCAGCAGCCAAGAGTATAACATTCAGTACTTC
clone size: NA
V gene: TRBV4-2
J gene: TRBJ2-4
D gene: NA

CDR3 protein: CASSQDTTTKSYEQYF
CDR3 DNA: TGTGCCAGCAGCCAAGATACTACAACGAAGTCCTACGAGCAGTACTTC
clone size: NA
V gene: TRBV3-1/TRBV3-2
J gene: TRBJ2-7
D gene: NA

CDR3 protein: CASSSPGSGTQYF
CDR3 DNA: TGTGCTAGCAGCTCGCCAGGGTCTGGTACGCAGTATTTT
clone size: NA
V gene: TRBV7-7
J gene: TRBJ2-3
D gene: NA

CDR3 protein: CASSLKPQGLSYNSPLHF
CDR3 DNA: TGTGCCAGCAGCTTAAAGCCACAGGGGCTCTCCTATAATTCACCCCTCCACTTT
clone size: NA
V gene: TRBV13
J gene: TRBJ1-6
D gene: TRBD1

CDR3 protein: CASSPDTISQYF
CDR3 DNA: TGTGCCAGCAGTCCGGACACTATTTCCCAGTACTTC
clone size: NA
V gene: TRBV27
J gene: TRBJ2-5
D gene: NA

CDR3 protein: CASSSQGADYEQYF
CDR3 DNA: TGCGCCAGCAGCTCGCAGGGGGCGGACTACGAGCAGTACTTC
clone size: NA
V gene: TRBV5-1
J gene: TRBJ2-7
D gene: TRBD1

CDR3 protein: CASSYSSQGIWETQYF
CDR3 DNA: TGTGCCAGCAGTTACTCGTCCCAGGGGATTTGGGAGACCCAGTACTTC
clone size: NA
V gene: TRBV6-5
J gene: TRBJ2-5
D gene: NA

CDR3 protein: CASGDSSETQYF
CDR3 DNA: TGTGCTAGTGGCGACAGTTCCGAGACCCAGTACTTC
clone size: NA
V gene: TRBV12-5
J gene: TRBJ2-5
D gene: NA

CDR3 protein: CASSSGGYGYTF
CDR3 DNA: TGTGCCAGCAGTAGTGGGGGCTACGGCTACACCTTC
clone size: NA
V gene: TRBV12-3/TRBV12-4
J gene: TRBJ1-2
D gene: NA

CDR3 protein: CASSISPSGETQYF
CDR3 DNA: TGTGCCAGCAGCATCTCGCCAAGCGGGGAAACGCAGTATTTT
clone size: few
V gene: TRBV9
J gene: TRBJ2-3
D gene: TRBD2

CDR3 protein: CASSLATGQTPYGYTF
CDR3 DNA: TGTGCCAGCAGCTTAGCGACGGGACAGACACCTTATGGCTACACCTTC
clone size: once
V gene: TRBV7-9
J gene: TRBJ1-2
D gene: TRBD1

CDR3 protein: CASSPSSGQVTNEQFF
CDR3 DNA: TGTGCCAGCAGCCCCTCGAGCGGGCAGGTTACCAATGAGCAGTTCTTC
clone size: once
V gene: TRBV4-2
J gene: TRBJ2-1
D gene: NA

CDR3 protein: CASSTWAGKVSYTQYF
CDR3 DNA: TGTGCCAGTAGTACTTGGGCAGGGAAAGTCAGCTATACGCAGTATTTT
clone size: NA
V gene: TRBV19
J gene: TRBJ2-3
D gene: NA

CDR3 protein: CASSWTGYEQYF
CDR3 DNA: TGTGCCAGCAGCTGGACAGGGTACGAGCAGTACTTC
clone size: NA
V gene: TRBV6-5
J gene: TRBJ2-7
D gene: TRBD1

CDR3 protein: CASSERSSGNTIYF
CDR3 DNA: TGTGCCAGCAGCGAACGGAGCTCTGGAAACACCATATATTTT
clone size: NA
V gene: TRBV9
J gene: TRBJ1-3
D gene: NA

CDR3 protein: CASSPERQGAFGGYTF
CDR3 DNA: TGCGCCAGCAGCCCTGAAAGACAGGGGGCTTTCGGGGGCTACACCTTC
clone size: NA
V gene: TRBV4-3
J gene: TRBJ1-2
D gene: TRBD1

CDR3 protein: CASSLWGGLGEKLFF
CDR3 DNA: TGTGCCAGCAGTTTATGGGGGGGCTTAGGTGAAAAACTGTTTTTT
clone size: NA
V gene: TRBV27
J gene: TRBJ1-4
D gene: NA